Following are 31 T cell receptor beta chains from one sample sequenced in a study of T cell responses to AZD1222 COVID-19 vaccine. The data were produced by immunoSEQ multiplex PCR, yet TCRdb's version contains in-frame clones alone and is incomplete. Of some 94,000 clones listed, about 85% were seen once; the top ten hold roughly 2.9%. Sequenced here: peripheral blood, sampled on day 0 of AZD1222 vaccination. The receptors originated from an adult in good health.

The chain uses TRBV5-4 and TRBJ1-4, with D possibly being TRBD1 (6 bases). The germline gives CDR1 SGHNT, CDR2 YYREEE (reference sequence). There are 14 residues in the CDR3. Trimming took off 4 bases at V and 7 bases at J, with 14 bases between the two ends. The CDR3 spells CASSHRAEGEKLFF. The CDR3 nucleotides read TGTGCCAGCAGCCACAGGGCAGAAGGTGAAAAACTGTTTTTT.

The chain recombines TRBV3-1 (or the pseudogene TRBV3-2) with TRBJ1-5, with D perhaps matching TRBD1 (5 bases). Germline CDR1 LGHDT, CDR2 YNNKEL (reference sequence). V lost 0 bases, J lost 6 bases, and 9 bases lay in between. The CDR3 totals 14 residues. The CDR3 bases are TGTGCCAGCAGCCAAGATAGCAGGGTTCAGCCCCAGCATTTT. Translated: CASSQDSRVQPQHF.

This sequence joins TRBV19 and TRBJ1-2, with D unclear. Germline lookup yields CDR1 LNHDA and CDR2 SQIVND (reference sequence). This CDR3 has 15 residues. Trimming cost V 5 bases and J 1 base, with 14 bases left between them. The CDR3 here is CASSRPGRGNYGYTF. The CDR3 DNA is TGTGCCAGTAGTCGTCCGGGCCGGGGTAACTATGGCTACACCTTC.

V usage is TRBV6-2 or TRBV6-3 and J usage is TRBJ2-7; D may be TRBD2 (6 bases). The CDR3 is made up of 13 amino acids. V was clipped by 6 bases and J by 3 bases, with 12 bases between them. CDR1 MNHEY and CDR2 SVGEGT come from the germline V gene. The CDR3 coding sequence is TGTGCCAGCAGCCGCACGACTAGCTACGAGCAGTACGTC. This translates into CASSRTTSYEQYV.

This chain uses TRBV4-3 with TRBJ2-5; TRBD2 is a possible D gene (6 bases). The CDR3 has 13 residues. The germline V gene encodes CDR1 LGHNA and CDR2 YSLEER. V lost 1 base and J lost 5, with 8 bases in between. CDR3 coding DNA: TGCGCCAGCAGCCAAGGGGGGGTGGAGACCCAGTACTTC. Protein product: CASSQGGVETQYF.

This clone appeared once. The chain links TRBV11-2 to TRBJ2-6; D not certain. The V end was cut by 4 bases, the J end by 0 bases, with 7 bases between. This CDR3 contains 15 residues. CDR1 is SGHAT, CDR2 FQNNGV, per germline. The CDR3 is CASSYDRSGANVLTF. The CDR3 DNA sequence: TGTGCCAGCAGCTACGACCGCTCTGGGGCCAACGTCCTGACTTTC.

This chain uses TRBV9 with TRBJ1-6, with 11 nucleotides matching TRBD1. This CDR3 is built from 15 residues. The trim removed 3 bases at V and 6 bases at J, leaving 2 bases unmatched. Germline V gene data show CDR1 as SGDLS and CDR2 as YYNGEE. The CDR3 loop reads CASSGGQGANSPLHF. CDR3 bases: TGTGCCAGCAGCGGCGGACAGGGGGCTAATTCACCCCTCCACTTT. Full variable domain (rest looked up from reference TRBV9 and TRBJ1-6): DSGVTQTPKHLITATGQRVTLRCSPRSGDLSVYWYQQSLDQGLQFLIQYYNGEERAKGNILERFSAQQFPDLHSELNLSSLELGDSALYFCASSGGQGANSPLHFGNGTRLTVT.

The chain uses TRBV6-1 and TRBJ1-1; possible D gene TRBD1, 6 bases. Germline V gene data show CDR1 as MNHNS and CDR2 as SASEGT. V was trimmed by 2 bases and J by 6 bases, leaving 10 bases between them. CDR3 length: 13 residues. The CDR3 here is CASSEPTGPEAFF. CDR3 coding DNA: TGTGCCAGCAGTGAACCGACAGGCCCTGAAGCTTTCTTT.

The genes are TRBV19 and TRBJ2-2, with TRBD1 identical over 8 bases. Germline CDR1 reads LNHDA; CDR2 reads SQIVND (reference sequence). The CDR3 runs to 16 residues. The V gene end was trimmed by 5 bases and the J gene end by 0 bases; junction bases not matched to a gene: 5. The CDR3 spells CASSSRTGTNTGELFF. CDR3 DNA sequence: TGTGCCAGTAGTTCCCGGACAGGGACGAACACCGGGGAGCTGTTTTTT. Together with reference TRBV19 and TRBJ2-2, the CDR3 gives the full variable domain: DGGITQSPKYLFRKEGQNVTLSCEQNLNHDAMYWYRQDPGQGLRLIYYSQIVNDFQKGDIAEGYSVSREKKESFPLTVTSAQKNPTAFYLCASSSRTGTNTGELFFGEGSRLTVL.

Only one count was recorded for this clone. The chain joins TRBV6-2 or TRBV6-3 to TRBJ2-7, with TRBD2 as a possible D gene (6 bases). Germline V lookup: CDR1 MNHEY, CDR2 SVGEGT. This CDR3 has 13 residues. V dropped 5 bases and J dropped 1 base, with 9 bases sitting between them. CDR3 in amino acids: CASSHGTSYEQYF. The CDR3 DNA is TGTGCCAGCAGTCACGGGACTTCCTACGAGCAGTACTTC.

The chain employs TRBV24-1 and TRBJ2-2; unclear D gene. This CDR3 contains 12 residues. V was trimmed by 5 bases and J by 4 bases, leaving 4 bases between them. In germline, CDR1 is KGHDR, CDR2 SFDVKD. The CDR3 DNA reads TGTGCCACCAGTGGGAGCACCGGGGAGCTGTTTTTT. The encoded protein is CATSGSTGELFF.

This chain links TRBV6-5 with TRBJ1-6, with D unclear. Germline values: CDR1 MNHEY, CDR2 SVGAGI. This CDR3 contains 14 residues. V shed 2 bases and J shed 10 bases, with 12 bases lying between them. CDR3 protein: CASSYLQSNSPLHF. For the CDR3, the DNA is TGTGCCAGCAGTTACCTACAGTCCAACTCACCCCTCCACTTT.

This chain joins TRBV18 and TRBJ2-7; 8 bases fit TRBD2. Germline V gene lookup returns CDR1 KGHSH and CDR2 LQKENI. Trimming at V came to 0 bases and at J to 2 bases, leaving 18 bases not matched to a gene. This CDR3 has 20 residues. CDR3 sequence: CASSPPLIGIDGGGTYEQYF. The CDR3 nucleotides are TGTGCCAGCTCACCACCCCTGATTGGAATTGATGGCGGGGGGACCTACGAGCAGTACTTC.

This chain links TRBV5-6 with TRBJ2-5; D is ambiguous. Germline CDR1 and CDR2: SGHDT and YYEEEE. V lost 0 bases and J 0 bases, leaving 6 bases between the germline ends. The CDR3 totals 14 residues. The CDR3 region has the DNA TGTGCCAGCAGCTTGGGTTGGAACCAAGAGACCCAGTACTTC. It translates to CASSLGWNQETQYF.

This clone was detected only once. The gene calls are TRBV5-5 and TRBJ2-7; 8 bases fit TRBD1. The V and J ends lost 0 bases and 3 bases, in that order; junction bases with no gene match: 5. The CDR3 covers 15 residues. Germline V gene sequence: CDR1 SGHKS, CDR2 YYEKEE (reference sequence). The CDR3 protein is CASSLERTGNYEQYF. CDR3 sequence (DNA): TGTGCCAGCAGCTTGGAAAGGACAGGGAACTACGAGCAGTACTTC.

The V and J genes are TRBV29-1 and TRBJ1-1; no clear D. Deletions cut 5 bases from V and 0 bases from J, with 4 bases between. In germline, CDR1 is SQVTM, CDR2 ANQGSEA. This CDR3 has 11 residues. The CDR3: CSVPMNTEAFF. The CDR3 coding sequence is TGCAGCGTTCCAATGAACACTGAAGCTTTCTTT.

V is TRBV5-6 and J is TRBJ2-4, with D unclear. The germline V gene encodes CDR1 SGHDT and CDR2 YYEEEE. The CDR3 runs to 14 residues. Trimming took off 0 bases at V and 1 base at J, with 5 bases between the two ends. The DNA of the CDR3 is TGTGCCAGCAGCTTGGCCCAGGCCAAAAACATTCAGTACTTC. It is translated as CASSLAQAKNIQYF.

V usage is TRBV4-3 and J usage is TRBJ1-2, with D hard to call. From germline, CDR1 is LGHNA and CDR2 YSLEER. The ends were cut back, 1 base at V and 5 bases at J, with 8 bases in the middle. The CDR3 is made up of 13 amino acids. The CDR3 loop reads CASSQGGRYGYTF. In DNA, the CDR3 is TGCGCCAGCAGCCAAGGTGGGAGGTATGGCTACACCTTC.

The chain combines TRBV7-9 with TRBJ1-1; TRBD1 might be the D (5 bases). The CDR3 consists of 14 residues. The V end lost 3 bases, the J end lost 3 bases, and 11 bases lay between the germline ends. CDR1 SEHNR and CDR2 FQNEAQ come from the germline V gene (reference sequence). The CDR3 region is CASSFQGEHTEAFF. The CDR3 bases are TGTGCCAGCAGCTTCCAGGGAGAGCACACTGAAGCTTTCTTT.

The chain links TRBV7-3 to TRBJ1-1, with D hard to call. V lost 8 bases, J lost 6 bases, and 10 bases lay in between. The V gene's germline CDR1 is SGHTA and CDR2 FQGTGA. This CDR3 has 11 residues. As DNA, the CDR3 is TGTGCCAGCCCCAGCCTAGCTGAAGCTTTCTTT. Protein sequence: CASPSLAEAFF.

This sequence joins TRBV2 and TRBJ2-7; 12 positions match TRBD2. In germline, CDR1 is SNHLY, CDR2 FYNNEI. The CDR3 runs to 16 residues. V shed 4 bases, J shed 12 bases, and the junction held 16 bases outside the gene matches. The CDR3 sequence is CASSVGADRLAGVLYF. The DNA of the CDR3 is TGTGCCAGCAGTGTAGGAGCCGACAGACTAGCGGGGGTTCTGTACTTC.

The V gene is TRBV3-1 (or the pseudogene TRBV3-2), the J gene TRBJ2-2; D is undetermined. The CDR3 contains 13 residues. Trimming removed 1 base at V and 4 bases at J, with 4 bases between. Per germline, CDR1 LGHDT and CDR2 YNNKEL (reference sequence). The CDR3 nucleotides read TGTGCCAGCAGCCAAGTGAGCACCGGGGAGCTGTTTTTT. The encoded protein is CASSQVSTGELFF.

This sequence joins TRBV6-5 and TRBJ1-2, with D hard to call. From germline, CDR1 is MNHEY and CDR2 SVGAGI. Trimming cost V 2 bases and J 2 bases, with 12 bases left between them. The CDR3 is made up of 15 amino acids. This CDR3 reads CASSYAGGINYGYTF. The DNA of the CDR3 is TGTGCCAGCAGTTACGCGGGAGGGATCAACTATGGCTACACCTTC.

The V call is TRBV20-1, the J call TRBJ2-1; 8 positions agree with TRBD1. Germline V CDR1 and CDR2: DFQATT, SNEGSKA (reference sequence). V dropped 6 bases and J dropped 12; count of bases not matched to a gene: 7. There are 11 residues in the CDR3. CDR3 nucleotides: TGCAGTGCGGTCCAGGGGGCCCTGCAGTTCTTC. It codes for CSAVQGALQFF.

The rearrangement uses TRBV4-3 and TRBJ1-3; D is possibly TRBD1 (5 bases). Germline loops: CDR1 LGHNA, CDR2 YSLEER. V lost 0 bases to trimming and J lost 0 bases, with 12 bases between them. The CDR3 contains 17 residues. The CDR3 sequence is CASSQEPGTSSGNTIYF. For the CDR3, the DNA is TGCGCCAGCAGCCAAGAACCCGGGACGTCCTCTGGAAACACCATATATTTT.

About this clone: The CDR3 ends on some other residue instead of the conserved phenylalanine or tryptophan, so this is likely a read error. It is unclear where the CDR3 begins or ends on the DNA, so no DNA is shown, and the CDR3 is as TCRdb lists it. The chain joins TRBV7-3 to TRBJ2-7; the table gives TRBD2 as D, unverified against the DNA. The germline V gene encodes CDR1 SGHTA and CDR2 FQGTGA. The CDR3 is made up of 12 amino acids, end residues included. The CDR3 here is CASSLPSSGRDL.

The chain links TRBV9 to TRBJ1-2, with D possibly TRBD1 on 5 matching bases. V was trimmed by 3 bases and J by 2 bases, leaving 14 bases between them. CDR3 length equals 15 residues. Germline V gene lookup returns CDR1 SGDLS and CDR2 YYNGEE. For the CDR3, the DNA is TGTGCCAGCAGCGCCGCGGGCAGGGTGAACTATGGCTACACCTTC. It encodes CASSAAGRVNYGYTF. The full variable domain, rest sourced from reference TRBV9 and TRBJ1-2, is DSGVTQTPKHLITATGQRVTLRCSPRSGDLSVYWYQQSLDQGLQFLIQYYNGEERAKGNILERFSAQQFPDLHSELNLSSLELGDSALYFCASSAAGRVNYGYTFGSGTRLTVV.

The chain carries TRBV6-2 or TRBV6-3 and TRBJ2-1; D not resolved. Germline assignment: CDR1 MNHEY and CDR2 SVGEGT. CDR3 length: 11 residues. The V end was cut by 0 bases, the J end by 10 bases, with 4 bases between. This chain's CDR3 is CASSYSTEQFF. Written as DNA, the CDR3 is TGTGCCAGCAGTTACTCAACAGAGCAGTTCTTC.

Remarks on this clone: One end of the junction does not line up with germline, which may come from a read error. V and J are TRBV5-1 and TRBJ1-6; D not certain. Germline V gene lookup returns CDR1 SGHRS and CDR2 YFSETQ. The length of the CDR3 is 13 residues. The CDR3 DNA reads as TGTGCCAGCAGCCCCGAGAGGGCTTCACCCCTCCACTTT. This translates into CASSPERASPLHF.

This clone appeared once. The V gene is TRBV19, the J gene TRBJ1-2; 7 bases are shared with TRBD1. V lost 3 bases and J lost 7; bases outside the gene matches: 5. From germline, CDR1 is LNHDA and CDR2 SQIVND (reference sequence). The CDR3 runs 13 residues. This CDR3 is CASSIDRVGGYTF. The CDR3 nucleotides are TGTGCCAGTAGTATCGACAGGGTTGGTGGCTACACCTTC.

The chain uses TRBV4-1 and TRBJ1-1; D not resolved. The CDR3 spans 15 residues. The V gene's germline CDR1 is MGHRA and CDR2 YSYEKL. The V end was cut by 0 bases, the J end by 10 bases, with 18 bases between. This chain's CDR3 is CASSQEEGGGSRAFF. CDR3 DNA sequence: TGCGCCAGCAGCCAAGAAGAGGGCGGCGGATCTAGAGCTTTCTTT.